This T cell receptor (beta chain) came from a study of post-analysis software for immune sequencing data. About the research overall: Disease trajectories encompassed relapsing-remitting, secondary progressive and progressive-relapsing multiple sclerosis. General observations from the study: Included in a set of a few TRBV segments more frequent in patients than controls were TRBV5-6, TRBV5-1 and TRBV20-1. Controls had significantly higher normalized Chao1 diversity than multiple sclerosis patients.

Tagging with unique molecular identifiers was a feature of the TCR beta cDNA libraries. cDNA molecules numbering about 480,000 came from approximately 1 to 10 million T cells. TCRdb called the PCR reads again in MiXCR, with one record for every CDR3 protein. This repertoire shows 380,000 or so distinct CDR3 sequences, 30% to 45% found once; its top ten account for 13%. CDR1 is SGHTA, CDR2 FQGNSA, per germline. There are 16 residues in the CDR3. Trimming pared 3 bases from V and 0 bases from J, leaving 12 bases between. Concerning this clonotype: Antigen specificity is unknown.

V gene TRBV7-2 combines with J gene TRBJ2-1, with TRBD2 as a possible D gene (6 bases). Sequencing input: blood. The sequence derives from a girl aged 5-17 years with multiple sclerosis. CDR3 sequence (DNA): TGTGCCAGCAGCTTTTTAACCGGGGGCTCCTACAATGAGCAGTTCTTC. The encoded protein is CASSFLTGGSYNEQFF.